Shown below are 3 T cell receptor beta chains from a single sample sequenced in a study of blood T cells in healthy people across ages. Alongside a J-beta primer mix, a sample-barcoded 5' primer served in a second PCR lasting roughly 6 to 11 cycles. TCRdb reprocessed the 5' RACE reads via MiXCR and lists one record per CDR3 protein. The data show some 1.5 million distinct CDR3 sequences, roughly 43% seen once. Sequencing was done on a sample of blood. The receptors derive from a woman between 18 and 29 years old in good health.

The sample holds a few counts of this clonotype. The CDR3 region has the DNA TGTGCCAGCAGCCAAGATCTACAAGTCTACAATGAGCAGTTCTTC. Residues: CASSQDLQVYNEQFF. The chain employs TRBV4-2 and TRBJ2-1; D gene ambiguous. Per germline, CDR1 LGHNA and CDR2 YNFKEQ. This CDR3 has 15 amino acids. V was cut by 0 bases and J by 3 bases, with 9 bases left in between.

This clonotype was seen more than once but under ten times. This chain links TRBV20-1 with TRBJ1-2, with TRBD1 identical over 9 bases. This CDR3 comprises 13 residues. Germline CDR1 DFQATT, CDR2 SNEGSKA (reference sequence). Unmatched junction bases numbered 3, after V lost 2 bases and J lost 5 bases. Here the CDR3 DNA reads TGCAGTGCTAGATTGGGGACAGGGTATGGCTACACCTTC. This sequence encodes CSARLGTGYGYTF.

This clonotype turned up a few times. The genes are TRBV2 and TRBJ2-5, with 8 bases matching TRBD2. V gave up 4 bases and J gave up 0 bases; unmatched junction bases: 4. The CDR3 consists of 15 residues. The germline V gene encodes CDR1 SNHLY and CDR2 FYNNEI. The CDR3 loop reads CASSVWTSHQETQYF. The CDR3 DNA is TGTGCCAGCAGTGTATGGACTAGCCACCAAGAGACCCAGTACTTC.